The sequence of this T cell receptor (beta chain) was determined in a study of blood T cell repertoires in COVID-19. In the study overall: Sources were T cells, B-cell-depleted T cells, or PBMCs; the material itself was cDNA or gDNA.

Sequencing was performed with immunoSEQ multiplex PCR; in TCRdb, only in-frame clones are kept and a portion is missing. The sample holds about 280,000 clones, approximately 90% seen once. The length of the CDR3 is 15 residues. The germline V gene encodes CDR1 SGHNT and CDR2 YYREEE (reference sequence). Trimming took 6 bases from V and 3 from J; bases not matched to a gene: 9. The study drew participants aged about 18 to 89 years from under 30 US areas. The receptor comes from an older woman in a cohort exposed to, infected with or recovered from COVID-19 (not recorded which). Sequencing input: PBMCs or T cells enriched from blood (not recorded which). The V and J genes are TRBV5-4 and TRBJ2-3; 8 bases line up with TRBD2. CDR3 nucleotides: TGTGCCAGCACCAGGGCGGGAGGTGGAACAGATACGCAGTATTTT. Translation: CASTRAGGGTDTQYF.